What follows describes a single T cell receptor (beta chain). Antigen unknown. With 6 bases removed from V and 3 bases from J, the gap between germline ends came to 12 bases. CDR3 size: 14 residues. The germline CDR1 and CDR2 sequences are MNHEY and SVGEGT. This record comes from a study of blood T cells in healthy people across ages. Whole-study results and caveats: While age rose, TCR beta diversity per million T cells dropped in a roughly linear way. Researchers deemed the diversity estimates from one million T cells underestimates.

The individuals who served as donors were healthy Caucasians living in Russia, aged about 6 to 100. For the second PCR, which ran for about 7 to 12 cycles, a sample-barcoded 5' primer and a J-beta primer mix were used. Using its own MiXCR run on the 5' RACE reads, TCRdb lists one record per CDR3 protein. The table has hundreds of thousands of distinct CDR3 sequences, about 48% seen once. Source material: blood. The chain recombines TRBV6-2 or TRBV6-3 with TRBJ1-5; D gene unclear. The source of this sequence is a man between 25 and 39 years old in good health. The CDR3 is CASRQSAHNQPQHF. The DNA of the CDR3 is TGTGCCAGCAGACAATCGGCCCACAATCAGCCCCAGCATTTT.